There are a few counts of the clone carrying this TCR beta chain. CDR1 and CDR2 (germline): MDHEN, SYDVKM. This CDR3 has 16 amino acids. V lost 5 bases and J lost 6, with 23 bases in between. The data stem from a study of cytomegalovirus exposure and HLA in healthy donors. PCR employed 60 Vbeta and 13 Jbeta primers. Profiled with immunoSEQ multiplex PCR; TCRdb holds only in-frame clones, not every one. The table lists about 130,000 clones, 9.7% of them singletons. V usage is TRBV28 and J usage is TRBJ2-7; D is possibly TRBD2 (7 bases). The receptor was isolated from a man in his forties or fifties in good health and CMV-seronegative. Sequenced input: PBMCs. The CDR3 nucleotides read TGTGCCAGCAGTCTGGTCGGAGGGCGGGGGCCTTTCGAGCAGTACTTC. This encodes CASSLVGGRGPFEQYF.